The clone carrying this T cell receptor (beta chain) was seen repeatedly, ten times or more. The antigen remains undetermined. Every isolated RNA sample was fully reverse transcribed, so sequencing captured expressed TCRB transcripts. TCRdb's table, derived via immunoSEQ multiplex PCR, lists solely in-frame clones and lacks some. The data contain about 120,000 clones, roughly 17% of them singletons. This CDR3 contains 14 residues. Germline CDR1 PRHDT, CDR2 FYEKMQ (reference sequence). Deletions cut 0 bases from V and 14 bases from J, with 18 bases between. These data originate in a study of beta chain features in type 1 diabetes. Study-level results: In patients and controls equally, PCR might favor templates that are shorter. TCRB CDR3s from Type 1 diabetes patients were moderately but significantly shorter in all four CD4+ subsets.

The clonotype originates from a man aged 18 to 30 with type 1 diabetes. Sequenced material: central memory CD4+ T cells from blood. J is TRBJ2-3 and V is TRBV13; D is unclear. The CDR3, as DNA: TGTGCCAGCAGCTTAGGCCTGTTAATTCCTGTCCCGTATTTT. Its protein is CASSLGLLIPVPYF.